These 29 T cell receptor beta chains came from one sample sequenced in a study of early T cells in non-severe SARS-CoV-2 infection. TCRdb passed the 5' RACE reads through MiXCR, listing each CDR3 protein once. The sample has around 30,000 distinct CDR3 sequences, around 5% seen once. The sample comprised whole blood. These receptors all come from an adult who was a healthcare worker with PCR-confirmed SARS-CoV-2 infection or an uninfected control (not recorded which).

This rearrangement joins TRBV21-1 to TRBJ2-6; no check of the table's D call, TRBD1, against the DNA was made. TRBV21-1 is tagged as a pseudogene. CDR3 length equals 19 residues. The CDR3: CASSLKEGDSRSGANVLTF. The CDR3 nucleotides are TGTGCCAGCAGCCTTAAAGAGGGGGACAGCCGCTCTGGGGCCAACGTCCTGACTTTC.

This clonotype appeared a few times. The chain links TRBV20-1 to TRBJ1-6; the match to TRBD1 covers 9 bases. Trimming at V came to 6 bases and at J to 10 bases, leaving 10 bases not matched to a gene. The CDR3 length is 14 residues. Per germline, CDR1 DFQATT and CDR2 SNEGSKA (reference sequence). The CDR3 loop is CSARSQGASSPLHF. The DNA of the CDR3 is TGCAGTGCCCGTTCACAGGGGGCTTCCTCACCCCTCCACTTT.

On this clonotype: Sequence at one end of the junction differs from germline and may be a read error. This rearrangement joins TRBV7-2 to TRBJ1-2, with a tentative D call TRBD1 (5 bases). The V gene's germline CDR1 is SGHTA and CDR2 FQGNSA. CDR3 length: 16 amino acids. In nucleotides, the CDR3 is TGTGCCAGCAGCTTACACCAGAGGGGTAGTGGCTATGGCTACTCCTTC. Its protein product is CASSLHQRGSGYGYSF. Combining the CDR3 with reference TRBV7-2 and TRBJ1-2 gives the whole variable domain GAGVSQSPSNKVTEKGKDVELRCDPISGHTALYWYRQSLGQGLEFLIYFQGNSAPDKSGLPSDRFSAERTGGSVSTLTIQRTQQEDSAVYLCASSLHQRGSGYGYSFGSGTRLTVV.

This clonotype was recorded a few times. The genes are TRBV7-3 and TRBJ2-5, with D uncertain. The CDR3 length is 13 residues. V was trimmed by 4 bases and J by 1 base, leaving 7 bases between them. CDR1 SGHTA and CDR2 FQGTGA come from the germline V gene. Written as DNA, the CDR3 is TGTGCCAGCAGCTCCCAAGGCCAAGAGACCCAGTACTTC. This encodes CASSSQGQETQYF.

This clonotype was picked up many times. The genes are TRBV25-1 and TRBJ2-1; 7 bases line up with TRBD2. Losses at the gene ends were 4 bases for V and 4 bases for J; bases not matched to a gene: 7. The CDR3 is 15 residues long. Germline V gene sequence: CDR1 MGHDK, CDR2 SYGVNS. CDR3 sequence: CASSGTGGGYNEQFF. CDR3 nucleotides: TGTGCCAGCAGTGGCACTGGCGGGGGATACAATGAGCAGTTCTTC.

This chain links TRBV5-4 with TRBJ2-7; 8 nucleotides agree with TRBD2. J was trimmed by 3 bases and V by 0 bases; bases with no gene match: 5. CDR3 length: 15 residues. Germline V CDR1 and CDR2: SGHNT, YYREEE (reference sequence). The CDR3 loop reads CASSLGGTSVYEQYF. In DNA, the CDR3 is TGTGCCAGCAGCTTGGGGGGGACTAGTGTCTACGAGCAGTACTTC.

This clonotype was seen repeatedly, ten times or more. The genes are TRBV12-3 or TRBV12-4 and TRBJ1-2; D is unclear. This CDR3 comprises 12 residues. V was shortened by 5 bases and J by 1 base, with 5 bases between the two germline ends. The CDR3 region is CASSVLNYGYTF. The CDR3 DNA is TGTGCCAGCAGTGTCCTTAACTATGGCTACACCTTC.

The chain has TRBV7-2 and TRBJ2-7, with TRBD1 matching over 10 bases. This CDR3 has 15 residues. Germline loops: CDR1 SGHTA, CDR2 FQGNSA. V was pared by 6 bases and J by 6 bases, with 11 bases of the junction left unmatched. The CDR3 nucleotides read TGTGCCAGCAGACCACAGACAGGGGACAGGGGCGAGCAGTACTTC. This encodes CASRPQTGDRGEQYF.

This clonotype has a handful of counts. The V call is TRBV19, the J call TRBJ2-7, with D perhaps matching TRBD1 (6 bases). The germline V gene encodes CDR1 LNHDA and CDR2 SQIVND (reference sequence). Trimming removed 7 bases from V and 5 bases from J, with 21 bases in between. The CDR3 loop spans 15 amino acids. CDR3 in amino acids: CASTKQGIGANEQYF. CDR3 nucleotides: TGTGCCAGTACCAAGCAGGGGATTGGGGCAAACGAGCAGTACTTC. Based on the CDR3 plus reference TRBV19 and TRBJ2-7, the full variable domain is DGGITQSPKYLFRKEGQNVTLSCEQNLNHDAMYWYRQDPGQGLRLIYYSQIVNDFQKGDIAEGYSVSREKKESFPLTVTSAQKNPTAFYLCASTKQGIGANEQYFGPGTRLTVT.

This clonotype was recorded at least ten times. V is TRBV5-6 and J is TRBJ1-1, with 8 bases fitting TRBD1. The V segment lost 5 bases and the J segment 0 bases; nucleotides outside the gene matches: 6. This CDR3 comprises 15 residues. In germline, CDR1 is SGHDT, CDR2 YYEEEE. CDR3 sequence (DNA): TGTGCCAGCAGATACGGACAGGGTTTGAACACTGAAGCTTTCTTT. Translation: CASRYGQGLNTEAFF.

The chain links TRBV6-2 or TRBV6-3 to TRBJ1-1; possible D gene TRBD1, 6 bases. V was shortened by 2 bases and J by 4 bases, with 11 bases between the two germline ends. The germline CDR1 and CDR2 sequences are MNHEY and SVGEGT. This CDR3 spans 14 amino acids. The CDR3 coding sequence is TGTGCCAGCAGTTACGGGACACCTAGCACTGAAGCTTTCTTT. Protein product: CASSYGTPSTEAFF.

V is TRBV3-1 and J is TRBJ1-3; D gene unclear. This CDR3 comprises 14 residues. CDR1 is LGHDT, CDR2 YNNKEL, per germline (reference sequence). V was cut by 3 bases and J by 4 bases, with 10 bases left in between. The CDR3 region is CASSHLPLGNTIYF. In DNA, the CDR3 is TGTGCCAGCAGCCATCTTCCCTTAGGAAACACCATATATTTT.

This clonotype qualifies as medium-sized (0.01 to 0.1%). This rearrangement joins TRBV6-2 or TRBV6-3 to TRBJ2-7; 9 bases are shared with TRBD2. The germline gives CDR1 MNHEY, CDR2 SVGEGT. The V and J ends lost 1 base and 7 bases, in that order; junction bases with no gene match: 2. This CDR3 has 13 residues. The CDR3 DNA is TGTGCCAGCAGTTACTTAGGACTAGCGGAGCAGTACTTC. Its translation: CASSYLGLAEQYF.

This clonotype occurred many times. The V gene is TRBV27, the J gene TRBJ1-6, with D possibly TRBD1 on 6 matching bases. Germline assignment: CDR1 MNHEY and CDR2 SMNVEV (reference sequence). The CDR3 is 16 amino acids. V lost 3 bases to trimming and J lost 1 base, with 10 bases between them. CDR3 nucleotides: TGTGCCAGCAGTTTGAACAGGGCGTCCTATAATTCACCCCTCCACTTT. Translating gives CASSLNRASYNSPLHF.

This clonotype turned up a few times. The chain recombines TRBV10-3 with TRBJ2-5; 8 bases are shared with TRBD2. With 6 bases clipped from V and 5 bases from J, the junction kept 8 bases outside the gene matches. The CDR3 has 14 amino acids. Germline CDR1 and CDR2: ENHRY and SYGVKD. CDR3 sequence: CAISDGTREETQYF. The CDR3 nucleotides read TGTGCCATCAGCGACGGGACTAGGGAGGAGACCCAGTACTTC.

The chain combines TRBV7-6 with TRBJ2-7, with 8 bases lining up with TRBD1. The CDR3 covers 13 residues. V gave up 5 bases and J gave up 6 bases; unmatched junction bases: 6. The V gene's germline CDR1 is SGHVS and CDR2 FNYEAQ. The CDR3 DNA reads TGTGCCAGCAGCATATGGACAGGGTCCGAGCAGTACTTC. This gives the protein CASSIWTGSEQYF.

This clonotype was detected many times. This chain connects TRBV7-3 to TRBJ2-1; D perhaps matches TRBD1 (5 bases). Germline V gives CDR1 SGHTA, CDR2 FQGTGA. Trimming cost V 2 bases and J 11 bases, with 22 bases left between them. This CDR3 has 16 amino acids. The CDR3 nucleotides are TGTGCCAGCAGCTTAGGTAGCCCACAAATCAGGGATAAGCAGTTCTTC. This sequence encodes CASSLGSPQIRDKQFF. The variable domain in full, with the rest retrieved from reference TRBV7-3 and TRBJ2-1, is GAGVSQTPSNKVTEKGKYVELRCDPISGHTALYWYRQSLGQGPEFLIYFQGTGAADDSGLPNDRFFAVRPEGSVSTLKIQRTERGDSAVYLCASSLGSPQIRDKQFFGPGTRLTVL.

This clonotype was seen a few times. The chain is built from TRBV20-1 and TRBJ2-4; no firm D call. The CDR3 is made up of 12 amino acids. CDR1 and CDR2 (germline): DFQATT, SNEGSKA (reference sequence). V gave up 5 bases and J gave up 8 bases, with 13 bases separating them. The CDR3 protein is CSAPDLADIQYF. DNA for the CDR3: TGCAGTGCTCCGGACCTTGCGGACATTCAGTACTTC.

The V call is TRBV15, the J call TRBJ2-1; a possible D gene is TRBD2 (5 bases). The CDR3 extends over 13 amino acids. The V and J ends lost 0 bases and 7 bases respectively, with 7 bases between them. Germline V gives CDR1 LNHNV, CDR2 YYDKDF (reference sequence). The CDR3 spells CATSRDWENEQFF. CDR3 coding DNA: TGTGCCACCAGCAGAGATTGGGAGAATGAGCAGTTCTTC.

The rearrangement joins TRBV6-5 to TRBJ1-5; D possibly corresponds to TRBD1 (5 bases). The V and J ends lost 6 bases and 4 bases respectively, with 10 bases between them. The CDR3 consists of 13 residues. Germline V gene sequence: CDR1 MNHEY, CDR2 SVGAGI. In DNA, the CDR3 is TGTGCCAGCAGCACAGGCAAAAATCAGCCCCAGCATTTT. Translation: CASSTGKNQPQHF.

The table lists this clonotype with many counts. V and J are TRBV7-9 and TRBJ2-6; 7 bases fit TRBD1. The CDR3 covers 17 residues. Germline values: CDR1 SEHNR, CDR2 FQNEAQ (reference sequence). The V segment lost 5 bases and the J segment 2 bases; nucleotides outside the gene matches: 9. DNA of the CDR3: TGTGCCAGCAGCACCGGGACAGTGATTACTGGGGCCAACGTCCTGACTTTC. Its translation is CASSTGTVITGANVLTF.

This clonotype was detected ten times or more. V is TRBV27 and J is TRBJ2-7; D uncertain. There are 13 residues in the CDR3. V gave up 2 bases and J gave up 2 bases, with 7 bases separating them. The germline V gene has CDR1 MNHEY and CDR2 SMNVEV (reference sequence). The CDR3 DNA reads as TGTGCCAGCAGTTTAGGAGCAGCCTACGAGCAGTACTTC. Its translation: CASSLGAAYEQYF.

This clonotype was seen ten or more times. The rearrangement uses TRBV6-5 and TRBJ2-2; 8 bases match TRBD1. Germline lookup yields CDR1 MNHEY and CDR2 SVGAGI. Unmatched junction bases numbered 7, after V lost 6 bases and J lost 4 bases. The CDR3 length is 15 residues. DNA for the CDR3: TGTGCCAGCAGCCGGGGACAGGTATTCACCGGGGAGCTGTTTTTT. Translation gives CASSRGQVFTGELFF.

This clonotype was seen at least ten times. The chain is built from TRBV2 and TRBJ1-1; no clear D. With 4 bases removed from V and 4 bases from J, the gap between germline ends came to 4 bases. Germline CDR1 and CDR2: SNHLY and FYNNEI. The CDR3 is 11 residues long. The CDR3 is CASSGFTEAFF. The CDR3 region has the DNA TGTGCCAGCAGTGGTTTCACTGAAGCTTTCTTT.

This clonotype was seen ten or more times. The chain links TRBV20-1 to TRBJ1-4; D gene ambiguous. Trimming shortened V by 6 bases and J by 5 bases, and 13 bases separated the two germline ends. Germline loops: CDR1 DFQATT, CDR2 SNEGSKA (reference sequence). The CDR3 is 13 residues long. In nucleotides, the CDR3 is TGCAGTGCCCTAGGGCGCGGAAATGAAAAACTGTTTTTT. Its protein product is CSALGRGNEKLFF.

This clonotype was observed a few times. The genes are TRBV28 and TRBJ2-7; 14 bases agree with TRBD2. Germline V CDR1 and CDR2: MDHEN, SYDVKM. The CDR3 is made up of 16 amino acids. V dropped 3 bases and J dropped 3; count of bases not matched to a gene: 4. The CDR3 sequence: CASSLWGTSGSYEQYF. The CDR3 DNA reads TGTGCCAGCAGTTTGTGGGGGACTAGCGGGAGCTACGAGCAGTACTTC.

V is TRBV5-4 and J is TRBJ2-3; the match to TRBD2 covers 9 bases. After removal of 2 bases from V and 5 bases from J, the junction contained 9 bases not matched to a gene. Germline CDR1 is SGHNT and CDR2 is YYREEE (reference sequence). This CDR3 region has 16 residues. As DNA, the CDR3 is TGTGCCAGCAGCTTACCGGGACGCGGGGGGGGAGATACGCAGTATTTT. Translated, it gives CASSLPGRGGGDTQYF.

Only a few counts were recorded for this clonotype. This chain connects TRBV20-1 to TRBJ2-7; D possibly corresponds to TRBD1 (6 bases). There are 16 residues in the CDR3. V was shortened by 5 bases and J by 0 bases, with 20 bases between the two germline ends. Germline V gene lookup returns CDR1 DFQATT and CDR2 SNEGSKA (reference sequence). The CDR3 loop is CSALRDKSFPSYEQYF. The CDR3 DNA is TGCAGTGCTCTCCGGGACAAATCATTCCCCTCCTACGAGCAGTACTTC.

This clonotype was detected many times. This chain connects TRBV6-6 to TRBJ1-2; TRBD1 matches at 8 bases. CDR1 is MNHNY, CDR2 SVGAGI, per germline (reference sequence). The ends lost 2 bases at V and 8 bases at J; junction bases unmatched: 10. CDR3 length: 15 residues. CDR3 nucleotide sequence: TGTGCCAGCAGTTACGGACAGGGCCGGATAGGAGGCTACACCTTC. It yields the protein CASSYGQGRIGGYTF.